In its sample, the clone carrying this T cell receptor (beta chain) was seen a few times. Its antigen is still unknown. The V and J ends lost 6 bases and 2 bases respectively, with 14 bases between them. Germline assignment: CDR1 MNHEY and CDR2 SMNVEV (reference sequence). The CDR3 contains 14 residues. TCRdb independently ran MiXCR on the PCR reads; one entry per CDR3 protein. The data hold about 100,000 distinct CDR3 sequences, with 36% observed a single time. This sample is drawn from a study of molecular identifiers for immune sequencing clone quantification. Regarding the study as a whole: More than 97% of effector molecules, versus under 1% of naive-cell molecules, belonged to clones above 20 RNA copies.

The source is a human donor in good health. Some libraries in this study had Jurkat cell RNA spiked in. The rearrangement joins TRBV27 to TRBJ2-7; maybe TRBD2 (6 bases). Specimen: naive CD8+ T cells from blood, with Jurkat cell RNA spiked in. Regarding subset: FACS-sorted CD8+CD4-CCR7+CD45RA+ naive T cells. The CDR3, as DNA: TGTGCCAGCAGAATTGGAGGGACCGCCTACGAGCAGTACTTC. It codes for CASRIGGTAYEQYF.